One sample yielded the 27 T cell receptor beta chains listed below, sequenced in a study of T cell responses to AZD1222 COVID-19 vaccine. Repertoires were generated with immunoSEQ multiplex PCR, while TCRdb's copy carries only in-frame clones and drops some. The sample contains about 150,000 clones, roughly 90% of which appear only once. Sequencing used peripheral blood, obtained 28 days after the second AZD1222 dose. The receptors were gathered from an adult who received the AZD1222 COVID-19 vaccine.

The chain uses TRBV6-5 and TRBJ2-1, with 8 bases lining up with TRBD1. CDR3 size: 15 residues. V shed 0 bases and J 4 bases; nucleotides not matched to a gene: 2. Germline-derived CDR1 and CDR2 are MNHEY and SVGAGI. CDR3 nucleotide sequence: TGTGCCAGCAGTTACTCCTGGACAGGGTACAATGAGCAGTTCTTC. It encodes CASSYSWTGYNEQFF.

This clone showed up just once. V is TRBV27 and J is TRBJ1-6; 8 bases agree with TRBD1. J lost 10 bases, V lost 2 bases, and 7 bases had no gene match. Germline V gene data show CDR1 as MNHEY and CDR2 as SMNVEV (reference sequence). The CDR3 contains 15 residues. In nucleotides, the CDR3 is TGTGCCAGCAGTTTAAGGGCAGGGGGCAGCTCACCCCTCCACTTT. Translated: CASSLRAGGSSPLHF.

The chain carries TRBV7-2 and TRBJ2-5; 9 bases are a match to TRBD2. The junction had 5 bases not matched to a gene; V was cut back by 5 bases and J by 4 bases. This CDR3 spans 14 amino acids. Germline CDR1 and CDR2: SGHTA and FQGNSA. The CDR3 region is CASSQGLATETQYF. The CDR3 nucleotides read TGTGCCAGCAGCCAGGGACTAGCTACAGAGACCCAGTACTTC. Full variable domain (rest looked up from reference TRBV7-2 and TRBJ2-5): GAGVSQSPSNKVTEKGKDVELRCDPISGHTALYWYRQSLGQGLEFLIYFQGNSAPDKSGLPSDRFSAERTGGSVSTLTIQRTQQEDSAVYLCASSQGLATETQYFGPGTRLLVL.

The chain combines TRBV28 with TRBJ2-2, with D perhaps TRBD1 (5 bases). V lost 2 bases and J 4 bases, leaving 17 bases between the germline ends. Germline V gives CDR1 MDHEN, CDR2 SYDVKM. This CDR3 has 17 amino acids. The CDR3 region has the DNA TGTGCCAGCAGTTTACCCGTGACAGCTACTCCCACCGGGGAGCTGTTTTTT. It specifies CASSLPVTATPTGELFF.

The V gene is TRBV6-5, the J gene TRBJ1-1; 8 nucleotides align to TRBD1. The CDR3 length is 15 residues. Trimming removed 6 bases from V and 4 bases from J; junction bases left unmatched: 10. CDR1 MNHEY and CDR2 SVGAGI come from the germline V gene. The CDR3 DNA is TGTGCCAGCAGCCGGGACAGGCCCCTTCGCACTGAAGCTTTCTTT. Protein product: CASSRDRPLRTEAFF.

The chain joins TRBV18 to TRBJ2-3; D unresolved. V lost 2 bases and J 0 bases, leaving 6 bases between the germline ends. The CDR3 is made up of 14 amino acids. Germline V gene data show CDR1 as KGHSH and CDR2 as LQKENI. CDR3 sequence: CASSPGISTDTQYF. Here the CDR3 DNA reads TGTGCCAGCTCACCAGGGATCAGCACAGATACGCAGTATTTT.

The rearrangement joins TRBV6-6 to TRBJ2-7; no clear D. This CDR3 comprises 13 residues. CDR1 is MNHNY, CDR2 SVGAGI, per germline (reference sequence). V lost 0 bases and J 4 bases, leaving 7 bases between the germline ends. The DNA for the CDR3 is TGTGCCAGCAGTTACTCGGACGGATACGAGCAGTACTTC. Translation: CASSYSDGYEQYF.

The chain carries TRBV6-5 and TRBJ2-7; tentatively, D is TRBD2 (5 bases). Germline loops: CDR1 MNHEY, CDR2 SVGAGI. CDR3 length: 13 residues. V was shortened by 6 bases and J by 2 bases, with 11 bases between the two germline ends. The CDR3 coding sequence is TGTGCCAGCAGCCCCTCGCGGGCCTACGAGCAGTACTTC. Translation gives CASSPSRAYEQYF.

This sequence joins TRBV7-9 and TRBJ2-5; D remains unclear. CDR3 size: 11 residues. Trimming removed 5 bases from V and 3 bases from J, with 4 bases in between. Per germline, CDR1 SEHNR and CDR2 FQNEAQ (reference sequence). The DNA for the CDR3 is TGTGCCAGCAGCGTGAAAGAGACCCAGTACTTC. Encoded protein: CASSVKETQYF.

The genes are TRBV6-5 and TRBJ1-2; 11 bases are shared with TRBD1. The CDR3 runs to 16 residues. Germline values: CDR1 MNHEY, CDR2 SVGAGI. Trimming took 0 bases from V and 4 from J; bases not matched to a gene: 4. The CDR3 DNA reads as TGTGCCAGCAGTTACTCCGGGACAGGGGGGTCCTATGGCTACACCTTC. It translates to CASSYSGTGGSYGYTF.

The chain is built from TRBV30 and TRBJ2-2; tentatively, D is TRBD1 (5 bases). CDR1 is GTSNPN, CDR2 SVGIG, per germline (reference sequence). The CDR3 has 15 residues. The V end lost 0 bases, the J end lost 7 bases, and 15 bases lay between the germline ends. DNA for the CDR3: TGTGCCTGGAGTGTTGGGGCCCATGATGGCGGGGAGCTGTTTTTT. This encodes CAWSVGAHDGGELFF.

The J gene is TRBJ1-5, the V gene TRBV19, with a tentative D call TRBD1 (6 bases). Germline CDR1 reads LNHDA; CDR2 reads SQIVND (reference sequence). Trimming cost V 7 bases and J 4 bases, with 14 bases left between them. The CDR3 is 14 residues long. Here the CDR3 reads CASTTDSFNQPQHF. CDR3 nucleotides: TGTGCCAGTACGACGGACAGCTTTAATCAGCCCCAGCATTTT.

The chain employs TRBV12-3 or TRBV12-4 and TRBJ2-7; no firm D call. This CDR3 is built from 13 residues. Trimming cost V 6 bases and J 2 bases, with 11 bases left between them. The CDR3 here is CASRAGIAYEQYF. CDR3 nucleotides: TGTGCCAGCAGGGCCGGTATCGCCTACGAGCAGTACTTC.

The V gene is TRBV5-1, the J gene TRBJ1-3; D might be TRBD1 (6 bases). V was clipped by 4 bases and J by 7 bases, with 12 bases between them. There are 13 residues in the CDR3. The germline V gene has CDR1 SGHRS and CDR2 YFSETQ. The CDR3 sequence: CASSRGFRNTIYF. As DNA, the CDR3 is TGCGCCAGCAGCAGGGGGTTCAGGAACACCATATATTTT.

CDR3 in amino acids: CASSLGLAKPLHF. CDR3 DNA sequence: TGCGCCAGCAGCTTGGGACTCGCGAAACCCCTCCACTTT. The V call is TRBV5-1, the J call TRBJ1-6; D unresolved. Trimming shortened V by 0 bases and J by 12 bases, and 10 bases separated the two germline ends. Germline values: CDR1 SGHRS, CDR2 YFSETQ. The CDR3 has 13 residues.

This clone was observed once. V usage is TRBV27 and J usage is TRBJ2-1, with 13 bases lining up with TRBD2. The germline CDR1 and CDR2 sequences are MNHEY and SMNVEV (reference sequence). The CDR3 is made up of 16 amino acids. The V and J ends lost 7 bases and 3 bases, in that order; junction bases with no gene match: 6. The CDR3 nucleotides read TGTGCCAGCAACCCTGGGACTAGCGGGAACTACAATGAGCAGTTCTTC. It is translated as CASNPGTSGNYNEQFF.

The rearrangement joins TRBV18 to TRBJ1-2, with D maybe TRBD1 (6 bases). V was cut by 2 bases and J by 8 bases, with 12 bases left in between. This CDR3 comprises 13 residues. The germline CDR1 and CDR2 sequences are KGHSH and LQKENI. For the CDR3, the DNA is TGTGCCAGCTCACCAGGGGACAATCGAGGCTACACCTTC. This codes for CASSPGDNRGYTF.

This clone occurred once. The chain recombines TRBV28 with TRBJ2-2; 11 positions match TRBD2. The CDR3 sequence is 15 residues long. The V segment lost 5 bases and the J segment 4 bases; nucleotides outside the gene matches: 3. Germline CDR1 and CDR2: MDHEN and SYDVKM. Written as DNA, the CDR3 is TGTGCCAGCAGTCCGGGGACTAGCGGCACCGGGGAGCTGTTTTTT. Amino acids: CASSPGTSGTGELFF.

J is TRBJ2-1 and V is TRBV5-1; D gene ambiguous. The length of the CDR3 is 14 residues. Trimming removed 3 bases from V and 2 bases from J, with 9 bases in between. Germline V gives CDR1 SGHRS, CDR2 YFSETQ. CDR3 sequence reads: CASSSHETYNEQFF. The CDR3 DNA is TGCGCCAGCAGCTCTCACGAGACCTACAATGAGCAGTTCTTC.

The chain employs TRBV28 and TRBJ1-2, with D unresolved. Per germline, CDR1 MDHEN and CDR2 SYDVKM. Trimming took 1 base from V and 3 from J, leaving 12 bases between them. This CDR3 is built from 15 residues. CDR3: CASSLSFRNHYGYTF. CDR3 coding DNA: TGTGCCAGCAGTTTATCATTCAGGAACCACTATGGCTACACCTTC.

This chain links TRBV6-5 with TRBJ2-5, with D possibly TRBD2 on 6 matching bases. This CDR3 is 12 amino acids long. Trimming removed 2 bases at V and 7 bases at J, with 8 bases between. CDR1 is MNHEY, CDR2 SVGAGI, per germline. CDR3 coding DNA: TGTGCCAGCAGTTACCCCGGGGGGACCCAGTACTTC. Translated: CASSYPGGTQYF.

V and J are TRBV10-3 and TRBJ1-1; 8 nucleotides agree with TRBD1. J gave up 1 base and V 5 bases, and 3 bases lay outside the gene matches. The CDR3 runs 14 residues. Germline-derived CDR1 and CDR2 are ENHRY and SYGVKD. CDR3 amino acids: CAISSGTGNTEAFF. The CDR3 DNA is TGTGCCATCAGTTCCGGGACAGGGAACACTGAAGCTTTCTTT.

This sequence joins TRBV11-3 and TRBJ2-2; 7 bases match TRBD2. The CDR3 is made up of 15 amino acids. In germline, CDR1 is SGHNT, CDR2 YENEEA. J gave up 8 bases and V 4 bases, and 10 bases lay outside the gene matches. The DNA for the CDR3 is TGTGCCAGCAGCTCCTCGCGACTAGCCAGTGGGGAGCTGTTTTTT. Translated, it gives CASSSSRLASGELFF.

The rearrangement links TRBV6-5 to TRBJ2-3, with 9 nucleotides matching TRBD2. The CDR3 runs 14 residues. Germline V gene lookup returns CDR1 MNHEY and CDR2 SVGAGI. J was trimmed by 2 bases and V by 6 bases; bases with no gene match: 3. The CDR3 spells CASSGTSYTDTQYF. The CDR3 DNA sequence: TGTGCCAGCAGCGGGACTAGCTACACAGATACGCAGTATTTT.

The chain couples TRBV28 to TRBJ1-2; perhaps TRBD1 as D (5 bases). Germline CDR1 reads MDHEN; CDR2 reads SYDVKM. The CDR3 spans 12 residues. V gave up 4 bases and J gave up 8 bases, with 11 bases separating them. CDR3 sequence (DNA): TGTGCCAGCAGTTCCACCAGGGTGGGCTACACCTTC. Its protein is CASSSTRVGYTF.

In its sample, this clone was seen a few times. This chain uses TRBV13 with TRBJ1-2; D ambiguous. The CDR3 is made up of 14 amino acids. The germline V gene has CDR1 PRHDT and CDR2 FYEKMQ (reference sequence). Trimming took 0 bases from V and 4 from J, leaving 9 bases between them. The CDR3 region is CASSLGGAGYGYTF. The CDR3 DNA is TGTGCCAGCAGCTTAGGGGGCGCCGGCTATGGCTACACCTTC.

V and J are TRBV7-9 and TRBJ1-2; 8 bases map to TRBD1. This CDR3 region has 14 residues. V shed 5 bases and J 10 bases; nucleotides not matched to a gene: 12. Germline CDR1 SEHNR, CDR2 FQNEAQ (reference sequence). In DNA form, the CDR3 reads TGTGCCAGCAGCCAGACCGGACAGGGAGAGCCCTACACCTTC. The encoded protein is CASSQTGQGEPYTF.